Presented here are 15 T cell receptor beta chains from one specimen sequenced in a study of T cell clonality in common variable immunodeficiency. Study observations and caveats: Common variable immunodeficiency TCR beta sequences reportedly had fewer deletions and N-nucleotide insertions.

The protocol was immunoSEQ multiplex PCR, while the TCRdb copy is restricted to in-frame clones and leaves out a portion. There are about 42,000 clones in the sample, none observed a single time. These receptors have no identified antigens. The sample was peripheral blood mononuclear cells. Receptors were obtained from a human donor with common variable immunodeficiency.

Remarks on this clone: The read finishes 3 residues shy of the CDR3 end, and the germline J gene is used to complete it. The chain combines TRBV18 with TRBJ1-5; 9 bases map to TRBD1. After removal of 5 bases from V and 2 bases from J, the junction contained 7 bases not matched to a gene. CDR1 is KGHSH, CDR2 LQKENI, per germline. The CDR3 extends over 16 amino acids. The CDR3 here is CASSRGDREGNQPQHF. CDR3 DNA, as far as it was read: TGTGCCAGCTCAAGAGGGGACAGGGAGGGCAATCAGCCC.

This clone has just a few counts. The read ends 3 residues early relative to the CDR3; the germline J gene fills the gap. This rearrangement joins TRBV2 to TRBJ2-7; tentatively, D is TRBD2 (6 bases). CDR1 and CDR2 (germline): SNHLY, FYNNEI. This CDR3 has 14 amino acids. The germline V and J ends were trimmed by 3 bases and 2 bases, with 11 bases remaining between them. The CDR3 sequence: CASSEGTLTYEQYF. The DNA read from the CDR3 is TGTGCCAGCAGTGAGGGGACTTTGACCTACGAG.

This CDR3 is CASSLRGGNTIYF. The CDR3 DNA, read in part, is TGTGCCAGCAGCTTACGAGGCGGAAACACC. The V call is TRBV7-2, the J call TRBJ1-3; unclear D gene. Read sequence stops 3 residues before the CDR3 end, and the germline J gene provides the missing end. Germline V gives CDR1 SGHTA, CDR2 FQGNSA. The CDR3 is 13 amino acids. V gave up 2 bases and J gave up 4 bases, with 6 bases separating them.

This clone was picked up many times. The CDR3 extends 3 residues past the end of the read, so its final part is completed from the germline J gene. This chain connects TRBV20-1 to TRBJ2-1, with 10 nucleotides matching TRBD2. This CDR3 spans 15 amino acids. Germline assignment: CDR1 DFQATT and CDR2 SNEGSKA (reference sequence). The ends lost 3 bases at V and 6 bases at J; junction bases unmatched: 8. CDR3 DNA, as far as it was read: TGCAGTGCTAGGAAACTAGCGGGAATCGGCAATGAG. Its translation: CSARKLAGIGNE. The entire CDR3 protein is CSARKLAGIGNEQFF.

In this sample, this clone turned up many times. The read stops 3 residues short of the end of the CDR3; the missing end is completed from the germline J gene. V and J are TRBV18 and TRBJ1-1; no firm D call. Trimming took off 2 bases at V and 0 bases at J, with 16 bases between the two ends. This CDR3 has 17 amino acids. Germline-derived CDR1 and CDR2 are KGHSH and LQKENI. CDR3 bases read: TGTGCCAGCTCACCAGGGCAGTCCGCATGGTTGAACACTGAA. It codes for CASSPGQSAWLNTE. The complete CDR3 protein is CASSPGQSAWLNTEAFF.

The CDR3 spells CASSEKGQGSNEQYF. The DNA read from the CDR3 is TGTGCCAGCAGTGAAAAGGGACAGGGGAGTAACGAG. The chain links TRBV2 to TRBJ2-7; 10 bases match TRBD1. The observed sequence ends 3 residues before the CDR3 terminus, with the missing tail filled in from the germline J gene. CDR3 size: 15 residues. V gave up 2 bases and J gave up 5 bases; unmatched junction bases: 6. Germline V gives CDR1 SNHLY, CDR2 FYNNEI.

The table lists this clone with many counts. Read coverage stops 3 residues before the CDR3 terminus; the germline J gene supplies the remainder. This chain uses TRBV28 with TRBJ2-6; TRBD2 matches 9 bases. J lost 2 bases, V lost 5 bases, and 4 bases had no gene match. The CDR3 spans 16 residues. The germline gives CDR1 MDHEN, CDR2 SYDVKM. CDR3 region: CASSVAGDPGANVLTF. The CDR3 bases that were read are TGTGCCAGCAGTGTAGCGGGAGACCCTGGGGCCAACGTC.

This clone was seen a few times. The read ends 3 residues shy of where the CDR3 ends; the end is completed using the germline J gene. The chain uses TRBV6-2 or TRBV6-3 and TRBJ2-5; TRBD2 matches 13 bases. The CDR3 loop spans 15 amino acids. CDR1 and CDR2 from the germline V gene are MNHEY and SVGEGT. With V trimmed by 6 bases and J by 4 bases, 5 bases remained unmatched. CDR3 bases read: TGTGCCAGCAGCGGACTAGCGGGGGATAGAGAGACC. Encoded protein: CASSGLAGDRET. The entire CDR3 sequence reads CASSGLAGDRETQYF.

At least ten counts were recorded for this clone. The observed sequence ends 3 residues before the CDR3 terminus, with the missing tail filled in from the germline J gene. This chain links TRBV14 with TRBJ2-1; 7 nucleotides line up with TRBD2. Losses at the gene ends were 1 base for V and 9 bases for J; bases not matched to a gene: 15. This CDR3 is built from 17 residues. The germline V gene encodes CDR1 SGHDN and CDR2 FVKESK. The CDR3 loop is CASSQVGSPRGVSEQFF. The sequenced part of the CDR3 DNA is TGTGCCAGCAGCCAAGTGGGCTCCCCCCGGGGGGTCAGTGAG.

This clone came up many times. Sequencing ends 3 residues short of the CDR3 end; the germline J gene provides the rest. The V call is TRBV7-2, the J call TRBJ2-1; TRBD2 matches at 8 bases. The CDR3 totals 16 residues. Germline V gives CDR1 SGHTA, CDR2 FQGNSA. Trimming removed 0 bases from V and 5 bases from J; junction bases left unmatched: 6. CDR3: CASSLALAGGNNEQFF. CDR3 bases read: TGTGCCAGCAGCTTAGCGTTGGCGGGGGGCAACAATGAG. The full variable domain, with the rest looked up from reference TRBV7-2 and TRBJ2-1, is GAGVSQSPSNKVTEKGKDVELRCDPISGHTALYWYRQSLGQGLEFLIYFQGNSAPDKSGLPSDRFSAERTGGSVSTLTIQRTQQEDSAVYLCASSLALAGGNNEQFFGPGTRLTVL.

This clone showed up many times. The DNA ends 3 residues before the CDR3 does, and the rest of the CDR3 is filled in from the germline J gene. This chain uses TRBV20-1 with TRBJ2-4; no clear D. Deletions cut 6 bases from V and 6 bases from J, with 12 bases between. Germline CDR1 reads DFQATT; CDR2 reads SNEGSKA (reference sequence). There are 12 residues in the CDR3. The CDR3 sequence is CSAVISGNIQYF. The part of the CDR3 DNA that was read is TGCAGTGCCGTCATTTCAGGAAACATT.

In the case of this clone: The read finishes 3 residues shy of the CDR3 end, and the germline J gene is used to complete it. The sample has other DNA sequences that encode this CDR3 too. The rearrangement joins TRBV29-1 to TRBJ2-7; D gene ambiguous. Trimming stripped 4 bases from V and 4 bases from J, with 8 bases between. The CDR3 totals 11 residues. Germline loops: CDR1 SQVTM, CDR2 ANQGSEA. The CDR3 is CSVGGFYEQYF. CDR3 DNA, as far as it was read: TGCAGCGTTGGCGGATTTTACGAG.

A note on this clone: From the germline J gene comes the end of the CDR3, since the read stops 3 residues before it. The chain links TRBV11-1 to TRBJ2-2, with 8 bases that match TRBD1. CDR3 size: 15 residues. Germline values: CDR1 SGHAT, CDR2 FQDESV (reference sequence). With V trimmed by 5 bases and J by 5 bases, 7 bases remained unmatched. The CDR3 DNA, read in part, is TGTGCCAGCAGCCTAGACAGGGGCGAGACCGGGGAG. Protein product: CASSLDRGETGE. The complete CDR3 sequence is CASSLDRGETGELFF.

This clone has a handful of counts. The missing CDR3 end, 3 residues past where the read stops, is filled in from the germline J gene. The chain is built from TRBV18 and TRBJ2-5; unclear D gene. The CDR3 has 12 amino acids. CDR1 is KGHSH and CDR2 is LQKENI in the germline V gene. The ends were cut back, 6 bases at V and 5 bases at J, with 10 bases in the middle. The CDR3 DNA, read in part, is TGTGCCAGCTCGTCCGAGGTCGAGACC. Its translation: CASSSEVET. The CDR3, in full, reads CASSSEVETQYF.

In this sample, this clone turned up many times. CDR3 sequence reads: CASSPGQGKGSTEAFF. The covered CDR3 bases are TGTGCCAGCTCACCGGGACAGGGTAAGGGGTCGACTGAA. The chain is built from TRBV18 and TRBJ1-1, with 9 nucleotides matching TRBD1. The read ends 3 residues early relative to the CDR3; the germline J gene fills the gap. V lost 3 bases to trimming and J lost 5 bases; unmatched junction nucleotides: 10. This CDR3 region has 16 residues. Per germline, CDR1 KGHSH and CDR2 LQKENI.